A few counts support the clone carrying this T cell receptor (beta chain). Its target is unknown. Libraries were prepared by immunoSEQ multiplex PCR; TCRdb keeps only in-frame clonotypes and omits some of them. The table lists roughly 120,000 clones, 80% to 95% of them singletons. This CDR3 is 14 amino acids long. Trimming cost V 2 bases and J 7 bases; bases outside gene matches: 1. The germline V gene encodes CDR1 MNHEY and CDR2 SVGAGI. This entry comes from a study of graft-versus-host responses after intestinal transplantation. At the level of the study: Anti-thymocyte globulin served as induction for all recipients, who then took tacrolimus and steroids for approximately three years.

This clonotype was obtained from a human donor who received an intestinal transplant. The input for sequencing was unstimulated CD4+ T cells sorted from spleen or lymph node cells, taken before intestinal transplant. The chain carries TRBV6-5 and TRBJ2-1; 11 nucleotides match TRBD1. CDR3 sequence reads: CASSYRDRGNEQFF. CDR3 DNA: TGTGCCAGCAGTTACCGGGACAGGGGGAATGAGCAGTTCTTC.